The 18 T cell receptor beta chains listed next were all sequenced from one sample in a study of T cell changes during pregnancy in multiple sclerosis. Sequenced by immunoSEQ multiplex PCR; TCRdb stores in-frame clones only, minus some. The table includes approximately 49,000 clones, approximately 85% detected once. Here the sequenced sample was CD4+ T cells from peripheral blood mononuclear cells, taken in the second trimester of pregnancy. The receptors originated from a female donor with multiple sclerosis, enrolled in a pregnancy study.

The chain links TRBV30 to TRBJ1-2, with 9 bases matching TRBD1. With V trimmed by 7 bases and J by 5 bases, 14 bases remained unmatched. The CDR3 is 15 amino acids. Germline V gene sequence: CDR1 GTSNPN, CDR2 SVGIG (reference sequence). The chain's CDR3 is CALYRGRLRIYGYTF. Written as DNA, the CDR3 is TGTGCCTTGTACAGGGGGCGATTGCGGATTTATGGCTACACCTTC.

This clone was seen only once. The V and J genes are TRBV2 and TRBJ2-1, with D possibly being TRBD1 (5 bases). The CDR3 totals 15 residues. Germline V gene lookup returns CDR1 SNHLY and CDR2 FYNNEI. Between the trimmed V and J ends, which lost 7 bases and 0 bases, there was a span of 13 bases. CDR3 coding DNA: TGTGCCAGCACCCCAGGGTCTAGCTCCTACAATGAGCAGTTCTTC. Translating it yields CASTPGSSSYNEQFF.

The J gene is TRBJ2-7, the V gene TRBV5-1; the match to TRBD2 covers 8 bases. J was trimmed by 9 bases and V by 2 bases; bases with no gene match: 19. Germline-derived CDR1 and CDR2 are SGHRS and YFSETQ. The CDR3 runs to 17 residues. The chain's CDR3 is CASSFKETSGTPTRQYF. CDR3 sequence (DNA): TGCGCCAGCAGCTTCAAGGAAACTAGCGGAACTCCTACGAGGCAGTACTTC. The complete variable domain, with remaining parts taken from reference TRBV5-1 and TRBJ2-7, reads KAGVTQTPRYLIKTRGQQVTLSCSPISGHRSVSWYQQTPGQGLQFLFEYFSETQRNKGNFPGRFSGRQFSNSRSEMNVSTLELGDSALYLCASSFKETSGTPTRQYFGPGTRLTVT.

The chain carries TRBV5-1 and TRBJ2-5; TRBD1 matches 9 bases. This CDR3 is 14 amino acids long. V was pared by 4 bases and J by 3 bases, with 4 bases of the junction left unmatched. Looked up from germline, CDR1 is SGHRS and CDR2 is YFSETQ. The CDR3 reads CASSPGTGKETQYF. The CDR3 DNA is TGCGCCAGCAGCCCGGGGACAGGGAAAGAGACCCAGTACTTC.

This CDR3 reads CAISESGYLSYEQYF. CDR3 DNA: TGTGCCATCAGTGAGTCCGGGTACCTCTCCTACGAGCAGTACTTC. The rearrangement links TRBV10-3 to TRBJ2-7; D call uncertain. Germline V gene data show CDR1 as ENHRY and CDR2 as SYGVKD. The CDR3 runs 15 residues. V dropped 0 bases and J dropped 0 bases, with 9 bases sitting between them.

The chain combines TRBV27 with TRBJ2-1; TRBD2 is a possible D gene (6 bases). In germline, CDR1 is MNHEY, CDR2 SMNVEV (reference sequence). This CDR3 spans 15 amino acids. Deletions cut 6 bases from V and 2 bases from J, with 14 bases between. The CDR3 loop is CASSRLAGPYNEQFF. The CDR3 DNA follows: TGTGCCAGCAGCCGACTGGCGGGGCCCTACAATGAGCAGTTCTTC.

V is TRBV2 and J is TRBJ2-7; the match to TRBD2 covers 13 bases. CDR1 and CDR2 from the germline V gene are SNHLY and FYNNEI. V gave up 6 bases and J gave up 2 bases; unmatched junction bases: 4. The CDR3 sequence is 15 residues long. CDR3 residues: CASRGGTSGTYEQYF. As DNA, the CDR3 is TGTGCCAGCAGGGGCGGGACTAGCGGGACCTACGAGCAGTACTTC.

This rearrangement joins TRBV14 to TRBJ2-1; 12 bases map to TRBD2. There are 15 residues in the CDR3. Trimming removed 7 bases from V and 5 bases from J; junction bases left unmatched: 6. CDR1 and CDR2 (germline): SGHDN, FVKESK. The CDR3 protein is CASNGLAGRDNEQFF. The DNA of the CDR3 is TGTGCCAGCAACGGACTAGCGGGGCGAGACAATGAGCAGTTCTTC.

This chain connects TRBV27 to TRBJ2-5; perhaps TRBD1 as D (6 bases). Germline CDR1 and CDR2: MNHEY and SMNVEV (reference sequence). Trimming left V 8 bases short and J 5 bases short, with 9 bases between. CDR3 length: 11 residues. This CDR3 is CASGRGETQYF. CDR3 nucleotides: TGTGCCAGCGGAAGGGGGGAGACCCAGTACTTC.

The CDR3 sequence: CASSSLAGVGTDTQYF. The CDR3 nucleotides read TGTGCCAGCAGCTCCTTAGCGGGAGTAGGCACAGATACGCAGTATTTT. The chain is built from TRBV5-8 and TRBJ2-3; TRBD2 aligns across 9 bases. Per germline, CDR1 SGHTS and CDR2 YDEGEE. CDR3 length: 16 amino acids. V was pared by 3 bases and J by 1 base, with 6 bases of the junction left unmatched.

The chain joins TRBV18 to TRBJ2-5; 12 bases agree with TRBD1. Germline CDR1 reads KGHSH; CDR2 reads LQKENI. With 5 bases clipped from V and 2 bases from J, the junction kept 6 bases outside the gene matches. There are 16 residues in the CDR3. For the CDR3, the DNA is TGTGCCAGCTCAAGGGGACAGGGGGCGCTGCAAGAGACCCAGTACTTC. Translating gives CASSRGQGALQETQYF.

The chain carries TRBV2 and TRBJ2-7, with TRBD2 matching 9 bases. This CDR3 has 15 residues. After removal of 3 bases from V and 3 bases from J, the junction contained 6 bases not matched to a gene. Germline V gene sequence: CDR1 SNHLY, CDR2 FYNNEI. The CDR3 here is CASSEGSGSFYEQYF. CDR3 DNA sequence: TGTGCCAGCAGTGAGGGTAGCGGGAGCTTCTACGAGCAGTACTTC.

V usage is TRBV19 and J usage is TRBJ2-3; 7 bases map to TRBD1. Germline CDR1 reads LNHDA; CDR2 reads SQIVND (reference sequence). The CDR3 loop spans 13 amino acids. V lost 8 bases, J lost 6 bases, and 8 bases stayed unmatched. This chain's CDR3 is CASGTGAGDTQYF. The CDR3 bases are TGTGCCAGTGGAACAGGGGCCGGGGATACGCAGTATTTT.

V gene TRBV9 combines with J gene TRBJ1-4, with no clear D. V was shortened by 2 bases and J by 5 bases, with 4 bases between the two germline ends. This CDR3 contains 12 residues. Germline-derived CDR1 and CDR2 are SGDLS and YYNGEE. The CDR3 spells CASSVQNEKLFF. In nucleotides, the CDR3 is TGTGCCAGCAGCGTTCAAAATGAAAAACTGTTTTTT.

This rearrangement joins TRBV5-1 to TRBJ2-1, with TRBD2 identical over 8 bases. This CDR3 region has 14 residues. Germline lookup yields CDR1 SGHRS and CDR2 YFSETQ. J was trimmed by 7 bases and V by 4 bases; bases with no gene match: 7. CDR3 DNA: TGCGCCAGCAGCGGACCGGGACTAGTTAATGAGCAGTTCTTC. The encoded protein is CASSGPGLVNEQFF.

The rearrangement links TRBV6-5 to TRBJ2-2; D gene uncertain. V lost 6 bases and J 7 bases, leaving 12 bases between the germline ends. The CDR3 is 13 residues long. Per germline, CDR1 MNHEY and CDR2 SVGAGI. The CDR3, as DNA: TGTGCCAGCAGACTTCACAGCAACGGGGAGCTGTTTTTT. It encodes CASRLHSNGELFF.

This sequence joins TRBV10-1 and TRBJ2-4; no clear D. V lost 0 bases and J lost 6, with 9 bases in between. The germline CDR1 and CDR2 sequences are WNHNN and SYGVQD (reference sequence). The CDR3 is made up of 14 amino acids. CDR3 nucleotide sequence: TGCGCCAGCAGTGAGTCGGGCCCCTTAAACATTCAGTACTTC. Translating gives CASSESGPLNIQYF.

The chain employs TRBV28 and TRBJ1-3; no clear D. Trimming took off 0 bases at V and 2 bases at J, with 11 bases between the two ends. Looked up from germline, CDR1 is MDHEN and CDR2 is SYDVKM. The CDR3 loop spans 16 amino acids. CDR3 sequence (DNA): TGTGCCAGCAGTTTATGGTCCGGGGTAACTGGAAACACCATATATTTT. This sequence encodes CASSLWSGVTGNTIYF.